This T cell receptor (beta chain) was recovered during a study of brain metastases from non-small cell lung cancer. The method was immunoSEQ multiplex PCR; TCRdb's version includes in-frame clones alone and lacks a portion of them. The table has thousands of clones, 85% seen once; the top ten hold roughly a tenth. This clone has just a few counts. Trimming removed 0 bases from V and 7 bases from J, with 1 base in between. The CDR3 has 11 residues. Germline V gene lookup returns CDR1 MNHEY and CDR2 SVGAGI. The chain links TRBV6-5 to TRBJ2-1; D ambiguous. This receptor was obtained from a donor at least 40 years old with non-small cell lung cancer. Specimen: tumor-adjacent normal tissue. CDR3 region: CASSYSNEQFF. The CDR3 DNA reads TGTGCCAGCAGTTACTCGAATGAGCAGTTCTTC.